Given below is one TCR beta chain in context. In terms of origin and age, donors were healthy Caucasian individuals from Russia aged roughly 6 to 90. The sample originates from a study of blood T cells in healthy people across ages. PCR was performed a second time for roughly 7 to 12 cycles using a sample-barcoded 5' primer and a J-beta primer mix. CDR3-containing paired-end reads numbered at least 2.5 million in each sample. TCRdb used MiXCR to reprocess the 5' RACE reads, holding one entry per CDR3 protein. The sample consists of some 1.4 million distinct CDR3 sequences, approximately 42% of them appearing once. The CDR3 has 14 amino acids. The V gene's germline CDR1 is MNHEY and CDR2 SMNVEV (reference sequence). V shed 3 bases, J shed 7 bases, and the junction held 4 bases outside the gene matches.

Specimen: blood. This receptor was obtained from a woman aged 18-30 years in good health. The genes are TRBV27 and TRBJ2-1, with 9 bases fitting TRBD1. CDR3 region: CASSLVGQGNEQFF. DNA for the CDR3: TGTGCCAGCAGTTTGGTGGGACAGGGAAATGAGCAGTTCTTC.